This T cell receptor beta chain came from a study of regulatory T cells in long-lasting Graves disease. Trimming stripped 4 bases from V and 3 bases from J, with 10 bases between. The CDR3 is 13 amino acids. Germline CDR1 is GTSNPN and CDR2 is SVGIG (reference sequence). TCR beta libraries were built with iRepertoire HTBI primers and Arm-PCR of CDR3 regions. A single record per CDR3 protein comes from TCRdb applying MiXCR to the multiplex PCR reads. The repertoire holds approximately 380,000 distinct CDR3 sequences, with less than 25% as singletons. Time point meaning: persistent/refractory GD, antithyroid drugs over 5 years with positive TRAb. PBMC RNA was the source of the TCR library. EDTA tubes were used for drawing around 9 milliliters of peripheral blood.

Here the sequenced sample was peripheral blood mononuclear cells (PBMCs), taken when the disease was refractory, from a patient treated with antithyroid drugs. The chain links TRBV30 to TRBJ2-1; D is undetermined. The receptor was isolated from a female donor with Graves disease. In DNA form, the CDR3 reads TGTGCCTGGACTCTTTTGGTCTACAATGAGCAGTTCTTC. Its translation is CAWTLLVYNEQFF.